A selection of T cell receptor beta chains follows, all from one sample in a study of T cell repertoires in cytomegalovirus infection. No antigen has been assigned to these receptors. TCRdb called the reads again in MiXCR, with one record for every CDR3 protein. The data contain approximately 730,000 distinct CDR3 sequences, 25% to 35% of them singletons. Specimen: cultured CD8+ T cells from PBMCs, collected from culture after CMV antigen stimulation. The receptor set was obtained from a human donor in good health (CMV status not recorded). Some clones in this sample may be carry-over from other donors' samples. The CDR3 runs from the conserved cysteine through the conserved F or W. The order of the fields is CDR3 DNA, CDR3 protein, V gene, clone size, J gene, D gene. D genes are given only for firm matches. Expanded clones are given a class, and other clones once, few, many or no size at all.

DNA: TGCGCCAGCAGTTTTGACGAAGGCTACGAGCAGTACTTC; CDR3: CASSFDEGYEQYF; V: TRBV5-1; size: -; J: TRBJ2-7; D: -
DNA: TGCGCCAGCAGCCCATATTGGACAAATGATCAGCCCCAGCATTTT; CDR3: CASSPYWTNDQPQHF; V: TRBV4-1; size: -; J: TRBJ1-5; D: -
DNA: TGTGCCAGCTCACCACCGACCGTCCGGGACAGGGGCCCCTCGGGGGGTGGCTACACCTTC; CDR3: CASSPPTVRDRGPSGGGYTF; V: TRBV18; size: -; J: TRBJ1-2; D: TRBD1
DNA: TGTGCCAGCAGTTACTCCGTACAGGGCTGGAGCAATCAGCCCCAGCATTTT; CDR3: CASSYSVQGWSNQPQHF; V: TRBV6-6; size: -; J: TRBJ1-5; D: -
DNA: TGCGCCAGCAGCCAAGAGCCAGGGGGCAGTGATGGCTACACCTTC; CDR3: CASSQEPGGSDGYTF; V: TRBV4-3; size: few; J: TRBJ1-2; D: TRBD1
DNA: TGTGCCAGCAGCCAAGGTAGCCCGGGAACAACCCACAATGAGCAGTTCTTC; CDR3: CASSQGSPGTTHNEQFF; V: TRBV4-2; size: many; J: TRBJ2-1; D: -
DNA: TGTGCCAGCAGCTTAGCTGTGGGCCTGAACACTGAAGCTTTCTTT; CDR3: CASSLAVGLNTEAFF; V: TRBV7-9; size: many; J: TRBJ1-1; D: -
DNA: TGTGCCAGCAGTTACGAAAGACGGAATCAGCCCCAGCATTTT; CDR3: CASSYERRNQPQHF; V: TRBV6-6; size: many; J: TRBJ1-5; D: -
DNA: TGTGTCAGCACCCCGGCGGGGGGGTCCTACGAGCAGTACTTC; CDR3: CVSTPAGGSYEQYF; V: TRBV7-6; size: -; J: TRBJ2-7; D: TRBD2
DNA: TGTGCCAGCAGCCGAGAGACAGGCTCTGGAAACACCATATATTTT; CDR3: CASSRETGSGNTIYF; V: TRBV7-9; size: -; J: TRBJ1-3; D: -
DNA: TGTGCCAGCAGCTATGGACATCTGAACACTGAAGCTTTCTTT; CDR3: CASSYGHLNTEAFF; V: TRBV7-9; size: many; J: TRBJ1-1; D: -
DNA: TGTGCCAGTACCATGCAGGGGGATACGCAGTATTTT; CDR3: CASTMQGDTQYF; V: TRBV19; size: -; J: TRBJ2-3; D: -
DNA: TGCGCCAGCAGCCAAGCAACTCCAGGGGAGGGCTATGGCTACACCTTC; CDR3: CASSQATPGEGYGYTF; V: TRBV4-3; size: many; J: TRBJ1-2; D: -
DNA: TGTGCCAGCAGTTACACCAACCGGAACACTGAAGCTTTCTTT; CDR3: CASSYTNRNTEAFF; V: TRBV6-6; size: -; J: TRBJ1-1; D: -
DNA: TGTGCCAGCAGTTACTCGACGGGGGGGGGTGATGAAAAACTGTTTTTT; CDR3: CASSYSTGGGDEKLFF; V: TRBV6-6; size: few; J: TRBJ1-4; D: -
DNA: TGTGCTAGTGGTTTGAGCACAGTTAATGAGCAGTTCTTC; CDR3: CASGLSTVNEQFF; V: TRBV12-5; size: few; J: TRBJ2-1; D: -
DNA: TGTGCCAGCAGTTCGACACAGTCTGGGGCCAACGTCCTGACTTTC; CDR3: CASSSTQSGANVLTF; V: TRBV6-5; size: -; J: TRBJ2-6; D: -
DNA: TGTGCCAGCAGCTTTAGCATCCAGGCGCCAAGGAGCTCCTACAATGAGCAGTTCTTC; CDR3: CASSFSIQAPRSSYNEQFF; V: TRBV5-6; size: -; J: TRBJ2-1; D: -
DNA: TGTGCCACCAGCAGAGTGACAGGGCTCTATGGCTACACCTTC; CDR3: CATSRVTGLYGYTF; V: TRBV15; size: few; J: TRBJ1-2; D: TRBD1
DNA: TGTGCCAGCACCACCGGAGGGGGCACTGAAGCTTTCTTT; CDR3: CASTTGGGTEAFF; V: TRBV27; size: -; J: TRBJ1-1; D: -
DNA: TGTGCCAGTAGTATCGGCGTGGAACTGTTTTTT; CDR3: CASSIGVELFF; V: TRBV19; size: -; J: TRBJ1-4; D: -
DNA: TGTGCCAGCACCTCGGGACAGGGGCTTTACCAGCCCCAGCATTTT; CDR3: CASTSGQGLYQPQHF; V: TRBV12-3/TRBV12-4; size: many; J: TRBJ1-5; D: TRBD1
DNA: TGTGCCAGCAGCGCGAATTATTTGGGGGGCCCGTACAATGAGCAGTTCTTC; CDR3: CASSANYLGGPYNEQFF; V: TRBV7-2; size: many; J: TRBJ2-1; D: -